This T cell receptor beta chain derives from a study of T-cell reconstitution after alpha-beta-depleted transplantation in children. Study-level results: At the one-year point after transplant, T-cell counts and TCRbeta diversity were found to come mostly from T cells that had been newly produced. Recipient T cells and thymic progenitors that survived gave rise to the high TCRbeta diversity observed at day 60 in some patients.

V was pared by 3 bases and J by 5 bases, with 19 bases between. Germline CDR1 reads LGHNA; CDR2 reads YSLEER. This CDR3 is 16 amino acids long. This clonotype has just a few counts. Its antigen is not known. Molecular barcoding with unique molecular identifiers was used for the TCRbeta library. TCRdb processed the PCR reads anew with MiXCR; each CDR3 protein has one entry. The sample records hundreds of thousands of distinct CDR3 sequences, roughly 17% being singletons. The chain uses TRBV4-3 and TRBJ2-5; D possibly corresponds to TRBD2 (6 bases). The origin of this receptor is a boy under three years old who had a stem cell transplant for Wiskott-Aldrich syndrome, so the T cells may come from the graft donor. The sequences come from PBMCs, mostly from graft donor cells, collected 360 days after TCRalphabeta/CD19-depleted stem cell transplant. The DNA for the CDR3 is TGCGCCAGCAGCCAGTCGGGACTCTACCTAGGGGAGACCCAGTACTTC. Protein: CASSQSGLYLGETQYF.